The clone carrying this T cell receptor (beta chain) has at least ten counts. Its antigen is unidentified. This entry belongs to a study of CD8 T cells in ankylosing spondylitis. Study-wide points: Certain motif variants had earlier been reported in reactive arthritis synovial fluid and blood. Blood of patients with ankylosing spondylitis appeared to be characterized by a TCR beta motif of eight highly homologous variants. Significantly higher representation of disease-linked clones was reported for matched ankylosing spondylitis synovial fluid.

Construction of TCR beta libraries was performed using quantitative 5'-RACE with molecular barcodes. TCRdb redid the calling of the 5' RACE reads with MiXCR, one entry per CDR3 protein. Of about 240,000 distinct CDR3 sequences in the sample, about 11% are singletons; the top ten hold under 8%. Germline CDR1 DFQATT, CDR2 SNEGSKA (reference sequence). The CDR3 contains 16 residues. V was clipped by 3 bases and J by 1 base, with 16 bases between them. J is TRBJ1-5 and V is TRBV20-1, with unresolved D. Sequencing was carried out using blood, either unsorted or a sorted T cell fraction (not recorded which). This clonotype originated in a male donor with ankylosing spondylitis or in good health (not recorded which). In DNA form, the CDR3 reads TGCAGTGCTAGCGGGCTAGAAGGCATCAGCAATCAGCCCCAGCATTTT. Protein: CSASGLEGISNQPQHF.